This T cell receptor beta chain was recorded in a study of blood T cell repertoires in COVID-19. Generated by immunoSEQ multiplex PCR, the TCRdb table keeps only in-frame clones and is missing some. The sample has more than 200,000 clones, over 80% seen once; the top ten hold approximately 2.4%. Germline V lookup: CDR1 SGHAT, CDR2 FQNNGV. V lost 7 bases, J lost 2 bases, and 13 bases lay in between. The CDR3 is 14 amino acids. The sequence was collected from a young man with COVID-19, enrolled during active disease. V usage is TRBV11-2 and J usage is TRBJ2-3; perhaps TRBD1 as D (5 bases). Sequenced material: peripheral blood. The chain's CDR3 is CASTSGRHTDTQYF. CDR3 DNA: TGTGCCAGCACCTCAGGGCGACACACAGATACGCAGTATTTT. Variable domain in full (rest from reference TRBV11-2 and TRBJ2-3): EAGVAQSPRYKIIEKRQSVAFWCNPISGHATLYWYQQILGQGPKLLIQFQNNGVVDDSQLPKDRFSAERLKGVDSTLKIQPAKLEDSAVYLCASTSGRHTDTQYFGPGTRLTVL.